This T cell receptor (beta chain) was identified in a study of blood T cell repertoires in COVID-19. This CDR3 comprises 14 residues. The germline V gene has CDR1 MNHEY and CDR2 SVGAGI. The V end was cut by 0 bases, the J end by 2 bases, with 6 bases between. Clones were sequenced by immunoSEQ multiplex PCR, and TCRdb holds only the in-frame ones, with some missing. The table has more than 85,000 clones, roughly 81% seen once; the top ten hold approximately 10%. The receptor was derived from a woman aged 70-85 years with acute or convalescent COVID-19. The genes are TRBV6-5 and TRBJ2-3; D is undetermined. The sequenced sample consisted of peripheral blood. DNA of the CDR3: TGTGCCAGCAGTTACTCCTTCGTCACAGATACGCAGTATTTT. Translating gives CASSYSFVTDTQYF.